This T cell receptor (beta chain) was captured by sequencing in a study of OX40 agonist ivuxolimab in advanced cancers. The wider study: All patients had ivuxolimab intravenously every 2 weeks at 0.01 to 10 mg/kg.

CDR3 length: 14 amino acids. Germline-derived CDR1 and CDR2 are MGHDK and SYGVNS. J gave up 5 bases and V 3 bases, and 3 bases lay outside the gene matches. The protocol was immunoSEQ multiplex PCR, while the TCRdb copy is restricted to in-frame clones and leaves out a portion. The table records about 24,000 clones, under 95% of them present only once. This clonotype was sampled from an adult with an advanced solid tumor such as melanoma, head and neck, liver or kidney cancer. Material: CD4+ or CD8+ T cells sorted from blood, obtained in a trial of the OX40 agonist ivuxolimab. This chain uses TRBV25-1 with TRBJ2-5, with 10 bases lining up with TRBD2. The CDR3 loop is CASSELAGVETQYF. In nucleotides, the CDR3 is TGTGCCAGCAGTGAGCTAGCGGGAGTGGAGACCCAGTACTTC.